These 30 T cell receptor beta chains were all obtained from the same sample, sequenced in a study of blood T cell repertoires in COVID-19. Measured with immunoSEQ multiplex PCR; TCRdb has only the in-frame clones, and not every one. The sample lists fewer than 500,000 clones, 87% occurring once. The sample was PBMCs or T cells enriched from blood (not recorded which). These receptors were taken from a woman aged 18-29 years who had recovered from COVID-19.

The CDR3 spells CSVSPLRNTEAFF. The DNA of the CDR3 is TGCAGCGTATCTCCTCTCAGGAACACTGAAGCTTTCTTT. This chain connects TRBV29-1 to TRBJ1-1; D gene uncertain. The ends were cut back, 6 bases at V and 1 base at J, with 12 bases in the middle. The germline V gene has CDR1 SQVTM and CDR2 ANQGSEA. The CDR3 extends over 13 amino acids.

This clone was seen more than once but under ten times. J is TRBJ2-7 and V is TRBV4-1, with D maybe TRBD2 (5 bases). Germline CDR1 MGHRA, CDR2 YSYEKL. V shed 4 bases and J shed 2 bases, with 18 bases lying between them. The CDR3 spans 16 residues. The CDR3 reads CASSPYWTGRPYEQYF. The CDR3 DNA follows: TGCGCCAGCAGCCCCTACTGGACTGGAAGGCCCTACGAGCAGTACTTC.

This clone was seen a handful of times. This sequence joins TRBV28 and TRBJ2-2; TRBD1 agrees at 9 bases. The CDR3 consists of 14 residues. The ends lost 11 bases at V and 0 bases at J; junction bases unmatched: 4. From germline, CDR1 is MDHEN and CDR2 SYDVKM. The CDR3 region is CAVGDRANTGELFF. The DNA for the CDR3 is TGTGCCGTTGGGGACAGGGCGAACACCGGGGAGCTGTTTTTT.

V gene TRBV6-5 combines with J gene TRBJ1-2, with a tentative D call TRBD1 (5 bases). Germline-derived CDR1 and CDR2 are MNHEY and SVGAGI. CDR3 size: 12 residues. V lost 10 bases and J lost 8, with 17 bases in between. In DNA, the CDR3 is TGTGCCACCGGGGCCGGGGGATTCGGCTACACCTTC. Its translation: CATGAGGFGYTF.

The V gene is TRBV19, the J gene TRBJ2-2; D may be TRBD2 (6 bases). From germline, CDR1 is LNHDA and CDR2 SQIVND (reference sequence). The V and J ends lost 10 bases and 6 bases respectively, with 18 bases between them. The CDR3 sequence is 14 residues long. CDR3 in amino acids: CATSWARGAGELFF. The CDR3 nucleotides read TGTGCCACCTCTTGGGCGCGCGGGGCCGGGGAGCTGTTTTTT.

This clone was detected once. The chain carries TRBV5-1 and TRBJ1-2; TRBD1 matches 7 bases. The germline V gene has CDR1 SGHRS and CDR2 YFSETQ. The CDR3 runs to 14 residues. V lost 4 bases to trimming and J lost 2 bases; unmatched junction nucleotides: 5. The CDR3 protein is CASSAGTANYGYTF. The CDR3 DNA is TGCGCCAGCAGCGCCGGGACAGCCAACTATGGCTACACCTTC.

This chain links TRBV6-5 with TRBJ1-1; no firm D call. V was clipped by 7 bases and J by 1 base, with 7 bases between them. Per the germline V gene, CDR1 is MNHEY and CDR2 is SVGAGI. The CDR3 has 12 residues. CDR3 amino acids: CASNRPNTEAFF. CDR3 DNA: TGTGCCAGCAATCGTCCGAACACTGAAGCTTTCTTT.

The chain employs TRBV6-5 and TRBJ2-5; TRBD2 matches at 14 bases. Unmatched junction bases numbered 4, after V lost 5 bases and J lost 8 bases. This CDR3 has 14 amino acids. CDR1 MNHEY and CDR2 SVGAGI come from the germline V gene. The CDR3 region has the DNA TGTGCCAGCAGTCCCGGGACTAGCGGGGGTACCCAGTACTTC. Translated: CASSPGTSGGTQYF.

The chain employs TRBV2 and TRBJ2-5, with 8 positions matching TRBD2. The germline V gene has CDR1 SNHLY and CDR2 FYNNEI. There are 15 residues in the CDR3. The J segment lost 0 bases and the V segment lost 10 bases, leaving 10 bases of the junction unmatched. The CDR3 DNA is TGTGCCACCTCGGCGGGACTAGGGAACCAAGAGACCCAGTACTTC. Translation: CATSAGLGNQETQYF.

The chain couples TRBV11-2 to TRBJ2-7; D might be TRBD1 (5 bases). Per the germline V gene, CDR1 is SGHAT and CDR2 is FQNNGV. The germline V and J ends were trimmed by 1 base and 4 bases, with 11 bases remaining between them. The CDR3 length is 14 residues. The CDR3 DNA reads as TGTGCCAGCAGCTTAGTCAAGGGGTCGTACGAGCAGTACTTC. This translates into CASSLVKGSYEQYF. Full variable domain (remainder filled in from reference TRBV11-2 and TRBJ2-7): EAGVAQSPRYKIIEKRQSVAFWCNPISGHATLYWYQQILGQGPKLLIQFQNNGVVDDSQLPKDRFSAERLKGVDSTLKIQPAKLEDSAVYLCASSLVKGSYEQYFGPGTRLTVT.

The CDR3 sequence: CATSAGQGGYSPLHF. The CDR3 nucleotides read TGTGCCACCAGCGCGGGACAGGGAGGGTATTCACCCCTCCACTTT. The gene calls are TRBV15 and TRBJ1-6; 9 positions match TRBD1. The CDR3 length is 15 residues. Germline trimming cut 5 bases from V and 8 bases from J; bases unmatched to any gene: 7. From germline, CDR1 is LNHNV and CDR2 YYDKDF (reference sequence).

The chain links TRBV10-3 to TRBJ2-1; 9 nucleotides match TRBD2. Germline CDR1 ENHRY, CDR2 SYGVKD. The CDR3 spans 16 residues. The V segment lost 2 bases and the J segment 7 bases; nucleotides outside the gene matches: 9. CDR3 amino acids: CAISETQRGVQNEQFF. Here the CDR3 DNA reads TGTGCCATCAGTGAGACTCAGCGGGGGGTTCAGAATGAGCAGTTCTTC.

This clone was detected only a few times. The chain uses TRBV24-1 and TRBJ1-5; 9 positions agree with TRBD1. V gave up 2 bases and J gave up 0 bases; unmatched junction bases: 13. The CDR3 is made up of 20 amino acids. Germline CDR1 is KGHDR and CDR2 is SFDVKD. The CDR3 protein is CATSDSSGTGYVPSNQPQHF. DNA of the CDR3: TGTGCCACCAGTGATTCCTCCGGGACAGGGTATGTTCCTAGCAATCAGCCCCAGCATTTT.

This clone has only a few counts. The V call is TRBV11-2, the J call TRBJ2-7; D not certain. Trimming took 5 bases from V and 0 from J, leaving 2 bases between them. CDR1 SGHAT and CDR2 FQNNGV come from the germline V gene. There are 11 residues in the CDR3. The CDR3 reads CASSRSYEQYF. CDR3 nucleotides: TGTGCCAGCAGCCGCTCCTACGAGCAGTACTTC.

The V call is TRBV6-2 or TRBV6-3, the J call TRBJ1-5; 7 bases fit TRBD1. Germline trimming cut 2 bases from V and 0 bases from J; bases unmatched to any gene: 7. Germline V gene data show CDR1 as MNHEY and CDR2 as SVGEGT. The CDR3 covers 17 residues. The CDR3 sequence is CASSYTRTGPSNQPQHF. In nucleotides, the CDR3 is TGTGCCAGCAGTTACACCCGGACAGGACCTAGCAATCAGCCCCAGCATTTT.

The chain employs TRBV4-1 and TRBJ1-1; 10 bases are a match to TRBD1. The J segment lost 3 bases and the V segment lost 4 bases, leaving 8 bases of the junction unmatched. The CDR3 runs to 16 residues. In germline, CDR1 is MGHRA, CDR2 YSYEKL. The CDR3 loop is CASSRRQGAEDTEAFF. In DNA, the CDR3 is TGCGCCAGCAGCCGCCGACAGGGGGCGGAGGACACTGAAGCTTTCTTT.

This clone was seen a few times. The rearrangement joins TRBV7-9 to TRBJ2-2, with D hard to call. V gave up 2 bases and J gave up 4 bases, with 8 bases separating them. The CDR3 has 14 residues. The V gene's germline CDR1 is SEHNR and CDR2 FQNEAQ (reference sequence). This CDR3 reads CASSLYSTTGELFF. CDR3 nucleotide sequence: TGTGCCAGCAGCTTATACAGTACCACCGGGGAGCTGTTTTTT.

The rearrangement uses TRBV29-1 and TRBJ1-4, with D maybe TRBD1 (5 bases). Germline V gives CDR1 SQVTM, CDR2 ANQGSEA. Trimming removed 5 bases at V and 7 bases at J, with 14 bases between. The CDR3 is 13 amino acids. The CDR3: CSVKGPGGEKLFF. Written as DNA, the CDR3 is TGCAGCGTTAAAGGTCCCGGGGGTGAAAAACTGTTTTTT. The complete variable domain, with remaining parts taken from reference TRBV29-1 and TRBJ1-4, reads SAVISQKPSRDICQRGTSLTIQCQVDSQVTMMFWYRQQPGQSLTLIATANQGSEATYESGFVIDKFPISRPNLTFSTLTVSNMSPEDSSIYLCSVKGPGGEKLFFGSGTQLSVL.

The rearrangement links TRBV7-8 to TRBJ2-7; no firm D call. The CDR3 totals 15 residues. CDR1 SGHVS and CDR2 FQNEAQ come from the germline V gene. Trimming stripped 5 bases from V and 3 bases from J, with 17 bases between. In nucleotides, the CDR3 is TGTGCCAGCAGCCCTAGAGTCGGTGGAGTCTACGAGCAGTACTTC. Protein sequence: CASSPRVGGVYEQYF. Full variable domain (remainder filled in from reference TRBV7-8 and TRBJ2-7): GAGVSQSPRYKVAKRGQDVALRCDPISGHVSLFWYQQALGQGPEFLTYFQNEAQLDKSGLPSDRFFAERPEGSVSTLKIQRTQQEDSAVYLCASSPRVGGVYEQYFGPGTRLTVT.

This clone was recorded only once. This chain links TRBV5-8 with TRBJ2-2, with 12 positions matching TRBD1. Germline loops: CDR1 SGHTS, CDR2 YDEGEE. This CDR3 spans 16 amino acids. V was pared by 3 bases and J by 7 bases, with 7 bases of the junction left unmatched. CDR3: CASSSGTGGRFGELFF. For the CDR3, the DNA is TGTGCCAGCAGCTCAGGGACAGGGGGCCGGTTCGGGGAGCTGTTTTTT.

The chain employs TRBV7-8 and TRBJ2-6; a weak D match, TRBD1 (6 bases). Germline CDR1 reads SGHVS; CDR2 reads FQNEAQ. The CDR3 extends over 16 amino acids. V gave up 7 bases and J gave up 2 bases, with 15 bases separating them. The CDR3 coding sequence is TGTGCCAGCACCACAGACTACAGGGCTGGGGCCAACGTCCTGACTTTC. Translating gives CASTTDYRAGANVLTF.

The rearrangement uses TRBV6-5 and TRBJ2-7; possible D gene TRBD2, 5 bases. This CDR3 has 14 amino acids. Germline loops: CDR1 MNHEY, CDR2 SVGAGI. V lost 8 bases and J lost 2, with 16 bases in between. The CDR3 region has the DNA TGTGCCAGCGGCTGGGCGGCGGGCCCCTACGAGCAGTACTTC. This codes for CASGWAAGPYEQYF.

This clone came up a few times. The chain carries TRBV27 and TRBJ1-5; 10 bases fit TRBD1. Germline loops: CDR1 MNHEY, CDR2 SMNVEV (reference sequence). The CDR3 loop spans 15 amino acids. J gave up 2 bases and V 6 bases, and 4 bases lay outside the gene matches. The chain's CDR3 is CASRGTGDRNQPQHF. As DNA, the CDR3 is TGTGCCAGCAGAGGGACAGGGGACCGCAATCAGCCCCAGCATTTT.

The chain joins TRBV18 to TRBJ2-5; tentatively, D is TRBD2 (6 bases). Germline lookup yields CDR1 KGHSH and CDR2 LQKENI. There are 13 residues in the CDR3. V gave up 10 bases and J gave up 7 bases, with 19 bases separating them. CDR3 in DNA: TGTGCCACGACCGGGGGTCCCCCTGGGACCCAGTACTTC. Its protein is CATTGGPPGTQYF.

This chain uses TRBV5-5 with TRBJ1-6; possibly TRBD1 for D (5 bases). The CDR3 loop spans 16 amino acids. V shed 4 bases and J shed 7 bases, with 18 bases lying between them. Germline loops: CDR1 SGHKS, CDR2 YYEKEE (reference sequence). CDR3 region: CASSMSPTGMNSPLHF. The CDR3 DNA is TGTGCCAGCAGCATGTCCCCTACAGGCATGAATTCACCCCTCCACTTT.

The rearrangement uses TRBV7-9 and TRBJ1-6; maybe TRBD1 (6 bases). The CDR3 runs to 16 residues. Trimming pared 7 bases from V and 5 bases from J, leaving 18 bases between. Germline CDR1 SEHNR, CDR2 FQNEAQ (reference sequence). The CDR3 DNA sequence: TGTGCCAGCACCGTAGTCGGGACACCTCATAATTCACCCCTCCACTTT. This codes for CASTVVGTPHNSPLHF.

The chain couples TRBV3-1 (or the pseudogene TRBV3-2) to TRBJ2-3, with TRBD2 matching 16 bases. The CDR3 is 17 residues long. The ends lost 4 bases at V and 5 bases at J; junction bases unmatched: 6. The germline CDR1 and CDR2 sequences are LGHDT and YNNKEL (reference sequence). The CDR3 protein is CASSPGLAGGFGDTQYF. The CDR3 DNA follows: TGTGCCAGCAGCCCGGGACTAGCGGGGGGGTTTGGAGATACGCAGTATTTT.

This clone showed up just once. This chain's CDR3 is CASSLVRGKGYTF. CDR3 nucleotide sequence: TGTGCCAGCAGTTTAGTCAGGGGCAAAGGCTACACCTTC. The gene calls are TRBV12-3 or TRBV12-4 and TRBJ1-2; the D gene is possibly TRBD1 (6 bases). The ends were cut back, 1 base at V and 8 bases at J, with 11 bases in the middle. The CDR3 has 13 residues.

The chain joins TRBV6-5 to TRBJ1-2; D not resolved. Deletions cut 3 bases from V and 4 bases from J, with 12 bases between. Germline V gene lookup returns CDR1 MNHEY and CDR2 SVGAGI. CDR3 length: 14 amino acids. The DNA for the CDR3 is TGTGCCAGCAGTTATCAGACGGAGACCTATGGCTACACCTTC. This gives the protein CASSYQTETYGYTF.

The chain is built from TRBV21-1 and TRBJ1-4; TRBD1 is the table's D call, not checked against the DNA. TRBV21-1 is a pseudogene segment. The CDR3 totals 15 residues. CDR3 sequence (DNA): TGTGCCAGCAGCAAACTTGACAGGGAGGATGAAAAACTGTTTTTT. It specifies CASSKLDREDEKLFF.